This note documents a single T cell receptor beta chain sequence. What antigen it recognizes has not been identified. No much larger clonotype is one base removed from it; base qualities were not supplied. The CDR3, from cysteine to phenylalanine, totals 14 residues. Only the CDR3 DNA is retained, 42 bases long and in frame from the first base. Looking up the germline V gene (reference sequence) yields CDR1 SGHNT and CDR2 YYREEE. The junction shows trimming of 4 bases on V and 3 bases on J, and the gene matches do not reach 7 bases of it. These data are taken from a study of blood T cell repertoires in COVID-19 (TCRdb year 2020). The study in broad terms: Samples covering the acute and convalescent phases of COVID-19 were provided by collaborators in the United States, Italy and Spain. The prospective study material was composed of cDNA or gDNA derived from T cells, B-cell-depleted T cells, or PBMCs. The dataset comprised deeply sampled blood TCRbeta repertoires from subjects exposed to, actively infected with, or recovered from COVID-19. The repertoires were released in a freely available public database intended as a resource for research on the immune response to SARS-CoV-2. The samples were drawn from the first 160 participants of the ongoing ImmuneRACE study and from under 1,500 subjects provided by 6 global collaborators. Sample metadata almost always included a de-identified subject ID, COVID-19 status, age in years and sex. Where available, HLA class I and class II types were obtained from metadata supplied by the sample provider rather than from assay-based typing.

Participants in the prospective study were aged about 18 to 95 years, lived in under 30 United States geographic areas, and enrolled through a virtual design. To assign participants to cohorts, the prospective study relied on clinical history that participants themselves reported in a screening survey and a study questionnaire. A participant counted as exposed if, within 2 weeks of entering the study, that participant had been in contact with someone who had a PCR-confirmed or clinician-diagnosed COVID-19 case. In the prospective study, mobile phlebotomists collected whole blood, serum and a nasopharyngeal or oropharyngeal swab from each participant. Over a 2-month period, participants in the prospective study had the option of providing additional blood draws and questionnaires. Before DNA extraction, prospective study blood samples were shipped either frozen or at room temperature. The paper as a whole reports these results and caveats: The quantity of clinical and demographic metadata differed by source and by participant and was supplied without curation.

TCRbeta CDR3 regions were amplified from genomic DNA using the immunoSEQ Assay, a bias-controlled multiplex PCR. Per the source publication's procedure: Within the assay, amplification of reference gene primers was used to estimate how many nucleated cells each sample contained. Sequence reads were collapsed and filtered to measure the absolute abundance of every unique TCRbeta CDR3 rearrangement. For each sample, productive Simpson clonality was calculated as the square root of Simpson's diversity index over productive rearrangements. The source is immuneACCESS, and TCRdb retained only in-frame sequences with V and J called. Part of the clones is not carried over; for the studies checked, unresolved V genes explain less than half of this, and the remainder is unexplained. The V and J calls and clone size were taken over from that table, and D and trimming were inferred from the DNA. Present in this sample are some 400,000 clones, approximately 91% of which were seen just once. The ten largest clones represent roughly 0.9% of the sample.

This chain joins TRBV5-4 to TRBJ2-7, with 7 central nucleotides matching TRBD2. Sequenced input: PBMCs or T cells enriched from blood (not recorded which). This sequence originates from a woman aged 35 to 49 who had been exposed to COVID-19. CDR3 region: CASSVGLGHYEQYF. The DNA reads as follows: TGTGCCAGCAGCGTAGGACTAGGCCACTACGAGCAGTACTTC. With the rest looked up from the reference TRBV5-4 and TRBJ2-7 genes rather than sequenced, the full variable domain is ETGVTQSPTHLIKTRGQQVTLRCSSQSGHNTVSWYQQALGQGPQFIFQYYREEENGRGNFPPRFSGLQFPNYSSELNVNALELDDSALYLCASSVGLGHYEQYFGPGTRLTVT.